This TCR beta chain was observed in a study of cytomegalovirus exposure and HLA in healthy donors. Assay used: immunoSEQ multiplex PCR; TCRdb lists only in-frame clones, some missing. The data contain roughly 190,000 clones, approximately 86% of them seen just once; the ten biggest clones take up around 7.2%. The CDR3 runs to 14 residues. CDR1 is WSHSY, CDR2 SAAADI, per germline. The donors belonged to the approximately 120-subject validation cohort, separate from the roughly 670-subject first cohort. Findings and limits, study-wide: In a later analysis, first-cohort TCR clusters were found to tend to co-occur in the approximately 110 validation repertoires. The study put under 200 TCR beta chains on its list as cytomegalovirus-associated. Most TCR sequences were seen very rarely across donors, but some public TCRs occurred in many.

About this clone itself: What it binds is unknown. One end of the junction varies from germline; a read error may be responsible.

This rearrangement joins TRBV10-2 to TRBJ2-7, with TRBD2 as a possible D gene (6 bases). Sequences were obtained from PBMCs. The receptor comes from a man under 40 in good health and CMV-seropositive. Here the CDR3 reads CASMYGRDSHEQYF. CDR3 bases: TGCGCCAGCATGTACGGCAGGGACTCCCACGAGCAGTACTTC.